These 3 T cell receptor beta chains originate from one sample sequenced in a study of human thymus T cells. Resections that were taken during corrective heart surgery supplied the thymus tissue. The table came from immunoSEQ multiplex PCR; TCRdb's copy has only in-frame clones and leaves some out. This sample yields around 120,000 clones, of which around 94% are seen a single time; around 0.025% belongs to the top ten. Sequencing input: thymus tissue. The receptors derive from a boy under two years old with a congenital heart defect but otherwise immunologically healthy.

The J gene is TRBJ2-5, the V gene TRBV2, with D perhaps being TRBD1 or TRBD2 (5 bases each). Trimming cost V 7 bases and J 1 base, with 10 bases left between them. The germline CDR1 and CDR2 sequences are SNHLY and FYNNEI. This CDR3 region has 13 residues. The CDR3 reads CASTGTTQETQYF. In nucleotides, the CDR3 is TGTGCCAGCACAGGGACGACCCAAGAGACCCAGTACTTC. The full variable domain, completed using reference TRBV2 and TRBJ2-5, is EPEVTQTPSHQVTQMGQEVILRCVPISNHLYFYWYRQILGQKVEFLVSFYNNEISEKSEIFDDQFSVERPDGSNFTLKIRSTKLEDSAMYFCASTGTTQETQYFGPGTRLLVL.

This sequence joins TRBV2 and TRBJ1-2; D is uncertain. Trimming pared 6 bases from V and 2 bases from J, leaving 10 bases between. The CDR3 covers 13 residues. Germline V gene sequence: CDR1 SNHLY, CDR2 FYNNEI. CDR3 protein: CASRETWNYGYTF. The CDR3 nucleotides are TGTGCCAGCAGAGAAACATGGAACTATGGCTACACCTTC.

This clone was found once. The chain has TRBV7-2 and TRBJ2-5; D possibly corresponds to TRBD1 (5 bases). Deletions cut 6 bases from V and 2 bases from J, with 10 bases between. The length of the CDR3 is 13 residues. Germline V gene data show CDR1 as SGHTA and CDR2 as FQGNSA. CDR3: CASSLGQQETQYF. The CDR3 DNA reads as TGTGCCAGCAGTTTGGGGCAACAAGAGACCCAGTACTTC.